Listed below are T cell receptor beta chains from one sample, sequenced in a study of Ad26.COV2.S vaccination and SARS-CoV-2 variants. TCRdb's copy holds only in-frame clones and misses some; the assay was immunoSEQ multiplex PCR. The sample carries roughly 400,000 clones, approximately 90% recorded once. This material consisted of peripheral blood, taken in a trial of Ad26.COV2.S vaccine versus placebo. These receptors were taken from a person aged 18-60 years who received the Ad26.COV2.S COVID-19 vaccine or a placebo. The CDR3 runs from the conserved cysteine through the conserved F or W. The D gene is left open where the match is weak. A clone size is listed for some rows: how often the clone was seen (once, few, many), or a class if it is expanded.

d_call: NA; clone_size: NA; j_call: TRBJ1-3; v_call: TRBV11-3; cdr3_aa: CASSLGGSGNTIYF; cdr3_nt: TGTGCCAGCAGCTTGGGCGGCTCTGGAAACACCATATATTTT
d_call: TRBD2; clone_size: NA; j_call: TRBJ2-1; v_call: TRBV5-8; cdr3_aa: CASSPLAGGPSYNEQFF; cdr3_nt: TGTGCCAGCAGCCCTTTAGCGGGGGGGCCCTCCTACAATGAGCAGTTCTTC
d_call: TRBD1; clone_size: NA; j_call: TRBJ2-4; v_call: TRBV4-3; cdr3_aa: CASSQRTGKNIQYF; cdr3_nt: TGCGCCAGCAGCCAACGGACAGGGAAAAACATTCAGTACTTC
d_call: NA; clone_size: NA; j_call: TRBJ2-7; v_call: TRBV7-2; cdr3_aa: CASSFLGGETYEQYF; cdr3_nt: TGTGCCAGCAGCTTTCTAGGGGGGGAAACCTACGAGCAGTACTTC
d_call: NA; clone_size: once; j_call: TRBJ2-7; v_call: TRBV10-2; cdr3_aa: CASSESVTIYEQYF; cdr3_nt: TGCGCCAGCAGTGAGTCGGTAACGATCTACGAGCAGTACTTC
d_call: TRBD1; clone_size: NA; j_call: TRBJ1-2; v_call: TRBV19; cdr3_aa: CASSDRGQAGYTF; cdr3_nt: TGTGCCAGTAGTGACAGGGGGCAGGCTGGCTACACCTTC
d_call: NA; clone_size: once; j_call: TRBJ1-2; v_call: TRBV6-2/TRBV6-3; cdr3_aa: CASSYTRLGVDYGYTF; cdr3_nt: TGTGCCAGCAGTTACACGCGTTTGGGGGTGGACTATGGCTACACCTTC
d_call: TRBD1; clone_size: NA; j_call: TRBJ2-2; v_call: TRBV5-1; cdr3_aa: CASSPGQLRNTGELFF; cdr3_nt: TGCGCCAGCAGCCCGGGACAGCTCAGAAACACCGGGGAGCTGTTTTTT
d_call: NA; clone_size: NA; j_call: TRBJ1-3; v_call: TRBV7-9; cdr3_aa: CASSLLPGSGNTIYF; cdr3_nt: TGTGCCAGCAGCTTGCTGCCAGGCTCTGGAAACACCATATATTTT
d_call: NA; clone_size: NA; j_call: TRBJ2-7; v_call: TRBV6-2/TRBV6-3; cdr3_aa: CASSRLRDDSYEQYF; cdr3_nt: TGTGCCAGCAGTCGCCTCCGCGACGACTCCTACGAGCAGTACTTC